The entry below gives a single TCR beta chain sequence along with its context. This entry comes from a study of graft-versus-host responses after intestinal transplantation. Repertoires were generated with immunoSEQ multiplex PCR, while TCRdb's copy carries only in-frame clones and drops some. The data show approximately 70,000 clones, with roughly 92% seen just once and roughly 6.7% held by the top ten. The CDR3 has 17 amino acids. Germline V lookup: CDR1 MDHEN, CDR2 SYDVKM. J lost 2 bases, V lost 6 bases, and 11 bases had no gene match. This receptor was identified in a human patient who received an intestinal transplant, so some T cells may come from the graft donor. The source was bone marrow, collected 700 to 850 days after intestinal transplantation. The V gene is TRBV28, the J gene TRBJ2-1; 9 bases line up with TRBD1. For the CDR3, the DNA is TGTGCCAGCAGCTACTACCACCGACAGGGGGCCTACAATGAGCAGTTCTTC. It translates to CASSYYHRQGAYNEQFF.